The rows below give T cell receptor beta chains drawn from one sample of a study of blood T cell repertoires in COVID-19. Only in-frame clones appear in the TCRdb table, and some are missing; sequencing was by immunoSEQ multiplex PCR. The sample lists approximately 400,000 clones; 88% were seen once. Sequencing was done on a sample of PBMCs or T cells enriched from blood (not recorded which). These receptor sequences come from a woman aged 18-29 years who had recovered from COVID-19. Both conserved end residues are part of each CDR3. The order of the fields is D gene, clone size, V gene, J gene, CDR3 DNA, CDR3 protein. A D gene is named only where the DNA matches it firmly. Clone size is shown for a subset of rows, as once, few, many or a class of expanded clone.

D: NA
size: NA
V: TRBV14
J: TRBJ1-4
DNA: TGTGCCAGCAGCCCGGTGGGCCATACTGGAAAACTGTTTTTT
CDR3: CASSPVGHTGKLFF

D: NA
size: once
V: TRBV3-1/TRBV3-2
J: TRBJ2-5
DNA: TGTGCCAGCACCTCGTACGAGGGGGGAGGGCAAGAGACCCAGTACTTC
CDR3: CASTSYEGGGQETQYF

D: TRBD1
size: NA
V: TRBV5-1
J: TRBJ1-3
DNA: TGCGCCAGCAGCGTTGGGACAGCCGGAAACACCATATATTTT
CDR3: CASSVGTAGNTIYF

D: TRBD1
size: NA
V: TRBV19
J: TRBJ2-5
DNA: TGTGCCAGTACCGCCGGGACAGGGTCGGAGACCCAGTACTTC
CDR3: CASTAGTGSETQYF

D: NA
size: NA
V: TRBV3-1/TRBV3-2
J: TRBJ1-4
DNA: TGTGCCAGCAGCCAAGTATGGGACTCCGGACCTAAAAATGAAAAACTGTTTTTT
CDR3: CASSQVWDSGPKNEKLFF

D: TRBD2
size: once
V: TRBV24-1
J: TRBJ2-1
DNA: TGTGCCACCAGTGATTTGCGGGGGGGCAGGAATGAGCAGTTCTTC
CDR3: CATSDLRGGRNEQFF

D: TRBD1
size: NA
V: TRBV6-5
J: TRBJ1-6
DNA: TGTGCCAGCAGTTCCTGGACAGGGAATAATTCACCCCTCCACTTT
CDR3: CASSSWTGNNSPLHF

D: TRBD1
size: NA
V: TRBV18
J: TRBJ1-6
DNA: TGTGCCAGCTCACCAAGTAACAGGGGATCCTCCTCCTATAATTCACCCCTCCACTTT
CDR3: CASSPSNRGSSSYNSPLHF

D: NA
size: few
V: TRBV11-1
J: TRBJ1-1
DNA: TGTGCCAGCAGCTCAGGCGGAGGTTTGGCTTTCTTT
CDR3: CASSSGGGLAFF

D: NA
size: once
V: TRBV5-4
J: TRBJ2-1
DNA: TGTGCCAGCAGCTTGGTTGACTACGGTGGCAATGAGCAGTTCTTC
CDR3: CASSLVDYGGNEQFF

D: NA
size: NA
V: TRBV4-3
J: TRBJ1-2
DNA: TGCGCCAGCAGCCAAGATTGGGGGGGAGGTAACTATGGCTACACCTTC
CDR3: CASSQDWGGGNYGYTF

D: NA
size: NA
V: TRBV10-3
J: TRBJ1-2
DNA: TGTGCCATCAGCGGACGGGCGGGTGGCTACACCTTC
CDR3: CAISGRAGGYTF

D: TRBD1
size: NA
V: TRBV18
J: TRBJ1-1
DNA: TGTGCCAGCTCACCAACGGGGACAGGGGGCCACACTGAAGCTTTCTTT
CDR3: CASSPTGTGGHTEAFF

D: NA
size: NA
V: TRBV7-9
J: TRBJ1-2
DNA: TGTGCCAGCAGCGTAGGCGGGAATGGCTACACCTTC
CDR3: CASSVGGNGYTF

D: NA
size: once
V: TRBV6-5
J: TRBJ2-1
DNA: TGTGCCAGCACATTGTACAATGAGCAGTTCTTC
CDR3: CASTLYNEQFF

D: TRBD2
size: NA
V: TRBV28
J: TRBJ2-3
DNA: TGTGCCAGCAGTGGACTAGCGGGGGTCGATACGCAGTATTTT
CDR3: CASSGLAGVDTQYF

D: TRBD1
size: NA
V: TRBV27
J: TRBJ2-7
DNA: TGTGCCAGCAACCTGGGACAGGGATCGGGGGAGCAGTACTTC
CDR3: CASNLGQGSGEQYF